These 25 T cell receptor beta chains were all obtained from the same sample, sequenced in a study of Ad26.COV2.S vaccination and SARS-CoV-2 variants. Libraries were prepared by immunoSEQ multiplex PCR; TCRdb keeps only in-frame clonotypes and omits some of them. The table lists approximately 340,000 clones, about 90% of them singletons. Sequencing used peripheral blood, obtained after recovery from COVID-19. The receptors here all came from a human donor who had recovered from COVID-19.

The genes are TRBV7-9 and TRBJ2-7, with D hard to call. The CDR3 is 15 residues long. Per the germline V gene, CDR1 is SEHNR and CDR2 is FQNEAQ (reference sequence). Trimming removed 5 bases at V and 2 bases at J, with 16 bases between. The CDR3 sequence: CASSARTDRPYEQYF. CDR3 nucleotides: TGTGCCAGCAGCGCTCGGACCGACCGTCCCTACGAGCAGTACTTC.

V usage is TRBV6-6 and J usage is TRBJ2-7, with 7 bases aligning to TRBD1. CDR1 is MNHNY and CDR2 is SVGAGI in the germline V gene (reference sequence). The V and J ends lost 5 bases and 2 bases, in that order; junction bases with no gene match: 15. This CDR3 is 17 amino acids long. CDR3 sequence reads: CASSPFDRAERAYEQYF. CDR3 coding DNA: TGTGCCAGCAGTCCCTTCGACAGGGCCGAGAGGGCCTACGAGCAGTACTTC.

This chain connects TRBV5-1 to TRBJ1-1, with D possibly being TRBD1 (6 bases). Trimming left V 4 bases short and J 6 bases short, with 22 bases between. The CDR3 has 16 amino acids. Germline loops: CDR1 SGHRS, CDR2 YFSETQ. CDR3 sequence (DNA): TGCGCCAGCAGCCCAACTTTGGGGGGCAAATCTGCTGAAGCTTTCTTT. Translated, it gives CASSPTLGGKSAEAFF.

This sequence joins TRBV9 and TRBJ1-1; 8 nucleotides agree with TRBD1. Germline trimming cut 4 bases from V and 1 base from J; bases unmatched to any gene: 6. This CDR3 contains 15 residues. Germline lookup yields CDR1 SGDLS and CDR2 YYNGEE. The CDR3 sequence is CASSLSGGRNTEAFF. DNA for the CDR3: TGTGCCAGCAGCTTATCAGGGGGCCGGAACACTGAAGCTTTCTTT.

The chain links TRBV27 to TRBJ2-1; TRBD2 agrees at 8 bases. Germline V gene sequence: CDR1 MNHEY, CDR2 SMNVEV (reference sequence). The CDR3 is 15 residues long. V lost 2 bases, J lost 4 bases, and 4 bases stayed unmatched. CDR3 residues: CASSLSGGRYNEQFF. The CDR3 nucleotides are TGTGCCAGCAGTTTAAGCGGGGGCCGTTACAATGAGCAGTTCTTC.

The CDR3 DNA reads as TGTGCCAGCTCACCACAGGAACACGGGTTCGATGAGCAGTTCTTC. The encoded protein is CASSPQEHGFDEQFF. The chain is built from TRBV18 and TRBJ2-1; no reliable D call. This CDR3 contains 15 residues. V lost 1 base to trimming and J lost 8 bases, with 15 bases between them. Germline assignment: CDR1 KGHSH and CDR2 LQKENI.

This chain connects TRBV5-4 to TRBJ1-1, with unresolved D. Germline-derived CDR1 and CDR2 are SGHNT and YYREEE (reference sequence). This CDR3 is built from 14 residues. V lost 0 bases and J lost 4, with 10 bases in between. CDR3 DNA sequence: TGTGCCAGCAGCTTGGGAAGGGCAGCCACTGAAGCTTTCTTT. Protein sequence: CASSLGRAATEAFF.

With respect to this clone: Mismatch with germline at one junction end may stem from a read error. This sequence joins TRBV24-1 and TRBJ1-5, with 8 bases matching TRBD1. Germline CDR1 is KGHDR and CDR2 is SFDVKD. The CDR3 totals 15 residues. CDR3 sequence: CATSDDGQGKQPQHF. The CDR3 coding sequence is TGTGCCACCAGTGATGACGGACAGGGCAAGCAGCCCCAGCATTTT.

The chain uses TRBV9 and TRBJ1-4, with D possibly being TRBD1 (6 bases). Germline V gene lookup returns CDR1 SGDLS and CDR2 YYNGEE. This CDR3 is built from 15 residues. Between the trimmed V and J ends, which lost 2 bases and 2 bases, there was a span of 10 bases. The CDR3 protein is CASSVTGTTNEKLFF. The CDR3 DNA is TGTGCCAGCAGCGTCACAGGGACCACTAATGAAAAACTGTTTTTT.

The gene calls are TRBV12-3 or TRBV12-4 and TRBJ2-3; no definite D call. The CDR3 is 12 amino acids. Trimming shortened V by 6 bases and J by 6 bases, and 10 bases separated the two germline ends. The CDR3 DNA follows: TGTGCCAGCAGCCCCCATAGTGATACGCAGTATTTT. Amino acid sequence: CASSPHSDTQYF.

This chain joins TRBV9 and TRBJ2-2; D might be TRBD1 or TRBD2, each matching 5 bases. Germline V CDR1 and CDR2: SGDLS, YYNGEE. The CDR3 loop spans 17 amino acids. Between the trimmed V and J ends, which lost 4 bases and 1 base, there was a span of 17 bases. The CDR3 protein is CASSPRSGGLNTGELFF. The CDR3 DNA is TGTGCCAGCAGCCCAAGATCTGGGGGTTTGAACACCGGGGAGCTGTTTTTT.

The table lists this clone with a few counts. The V gene is TRBV7-2, the J gene TRBJ1-6; D not resolved. The CDR3 extends over 14 amino acids. Looked up from germline, CDR1 is SGHTA and CDR2 is FQGNSA. V dropped 3 bases and J dropped 6 bases, with 9 bases sitting between them. This CDR3 is CASSFGRGNSPLHF. The CDR3 nucleotides are TGTGCCAGCAGCTTCGGACGGGGTAATTCACCCCTCCACTTT.

This chain joins TRBV4-2 and TRBJ2-3; no clear D. Trimming took off 0 bases at V and 6 bases at J, with 10 bases between the two ends. From germline, CDR1 is LGHNA and CDR2 YNFKEQ. This CDR3 has 14 amino acids. The CDR3 DNA reads TGTGCCAGCAGCCAAGAGTGGGGTAAGGATACGCAGTATTTT. It is translated as CASSQEWGKDTQYF.

This clone has just one count. The V gene is TRBV3-1 (or the pseudogene TRBV3-2), the J gene TRBJ2-5; maybe TRBD2 (6 bases). This CDR3 spans 13 amino acids. V lost 6 bases and J lost 11, with 19 bases in between. Germline V gives CDR1 LGHDT, CDR2 YNNKEL (reference sequence). CDR3 amino acids: CASRHLGGHPQYF. CDR3 sequence (DNA): TGTGCCAGCAGACACCTAGGAGGGCATCCGCAGTACTTC.

V gene TRBV5-6 combines with J gene TRBJ1-2, with D possibly being TRBD1 (6 bases). V lost 3 bases and J 4 bases, leaving 16 bases between the germline ends. The germline V gene encodes CDR1 SGHDT and CDR2 YYEEEE. This CDR3 is built from 15 residues. The CDR3 loop is CASSYDRTPSYGYTF. In DNA form, the CDR3 reads TGTGCCAGCAGCTACGACAGGACTCCTAGCTATGGCTACACCTTC.

The chain uses TRBV27 and TRBJ1-4; D is unclear. CDR3 length equals 15 residues. Germline V lookup: CDR1 MNHEY, CDR2 SMNVEV (reference sequence). The V and J ends lost 5 bases and 5 bases respectively, with 15 bases between them. The DNA of the CDR3 is TGTGCCAGCAGTCGCCTCTGGAGATCGAATGAAAAACTGTTTTTT. Translation gives CASSRLWRSNEKLFF.

This clone was detected only a few times. V usage is TRBV27 and J usage is TRBJ1-1, with D possibly matching TRBD1 (5 bases). V lost 1 base and J 4 bases, leaving 13 bases between the germline ends. CDR1 and CDR2 (germline): MNHEY, SMNVEV (reference sequence). CDR3 length: 15 residues. The chain's CDR3 is CASSLLGAGSTEAFF. CDR3 bases: TGTGCCAGCAGTTTATTAGGGGCAGGGAGCACTGAAGCTTTCTTT.

The genes are TRBV7-6 and TRBJ2-1, with 9 positions matching TRBD1. The V gene end was trimmed by 5 bases and the J gene end by 9 bases; junction bases not matched to a gene: 5. Germline V gene data show CDR1 as SGHVS and CDR2 as FNYEAQ. The CDR3 consists of 13 residues. In DNA form, the CDR3 reads TGTGCCAGCAGCACCCAGACAGGGGGTGAGCAGTTCTTC. It codes for CASSTQTGGEQFF.

V usage is TRBV10-2 and J usage is TRBJ2-7, with a tentative D call TRBD1 (6 bases). Germline V gene lookup returns CDR1 WSHSY and CDR2 SAAADI. Trimming took off 3 bases at V and 2 bases at J, with 14 bases between the two ends. The CDR3 runs to 15 residues. CDR3 region: CASSESRTAPYEQYF. The CDR3 bases are TGCGCCAGCAGTGAAAGCAGGACAGCTCCCTACGAGCAGTACTTC.

This chain connects TRBV3-1 (or the pseudogene TRBV3-2) to TRBJ2-4, with 7 positions matching TRBD1. V shed 2 bases and J 0 bases; nucleotides not matched to a gene: 4. CDR3 length: 16 residues. CDR1 and CDR2 (germline): LGHDT, YNNKEL (reference sequence). CDR3 nucleotides: TGTGCCAGCAGCCAACATGGGACAGCAGCCAAAAACATTCAGTACTTC. Amino acid sequence: CASSQHGTAAKNIQYF.

This chain uses TRBV4-1 with TRBJ1-2; perhaps TRBD1 as D (5 bases). Germline CDR1 reads MGHRA; CDR2 reads YSYEKL. The CDR3 has 17 residues. Trimming shortened V by 3 bases and J by 4 bases, and 21 bases separated the two germline ends. CDR3 sequence (DNA): TGCGCCAGCAGCCAGCCCAGGGCCCGGCAAGAGATCTATGGCTACACCTTC. Protein: CASSQPRARQEIYGYTF.

This clone was counted between two and nine times. This sequence joins TRBV15 and TRBJ1-2; no firm D call. V shed 3 bases and J shed 4 bases, with 12 bases lying between them. The germline CDR1 and CDR2 sequences are LNHNV and YYDKDF (reference sequence). CDR3 length: 14 amino acids. CDR3 region: CATSRPGLAYGYTF. The CDR3 region has the DNA TGTGCCACCAGCAGGCCTGGGTTGGCCTATGGCTACACCTTC.

The J gene is TRBJ1-5, the V gene TRBV6-5; D possibly corresponds to TRBD1 (6 bases). The germline V and J ends were trimmed by 8 bases and 0 bases, with 14 bases remaining between them. Germline CDR1 is MNHEY and CDR2 is SVGAGI. CDR3 size: 15 residues. The CDR3 DNA reads TGTGCCAGCCAGGCGGGGGGCAGTAGCAATCAGCCCCAGCATTTT. Its protein is CASQAGGSSNQPQHF.

The chain has TRBV7-9 and TRBJ1-1, with unresolved D. Per germline, CDR1 SEHNR and CDR2 FQNEAQ (reference sequence). V was shortened by 5 bases and J by 1 base, with 11 bases between the two germline ends. The CDR3 is 14 residues long. Here the CDR3 DNA reads TGTGCCAGCAGCCCCAAAAGAGAGAACACTGAAGCTTTCTTT. It translates to CASSPKRENTEAFF. Combining the CDR3 with reference TRBV7-9 and TRBJ1-1 gives the whole variable domain DTGVSQNPRHKITKRGQNVTFRCDPISEHNRLYWYRQTLGQGPEFLTYFQNEAQLEKSRLLSDRFSAERPKGSFSTLEIQRTEQGDSAMYLCASSPKRENTEAFFGQGTRLTVV.

V is TRBV2 and J is TRBJ1-5; 7 bases align to TRBD1. Germline CDR1 is SNHLY and CDR2 is FYNNEI. CDR3 length: 14 residues. The J segment lost 7 bases and the V segment lost 6 bases, leaving 9 bases of the junction unmatched. The CDR3 bases are TGTGCCAGCAGCAACCCTACAGGGGACCAGCCCCAGCATTTT. This codes for CASSNPTGDQPQHF.